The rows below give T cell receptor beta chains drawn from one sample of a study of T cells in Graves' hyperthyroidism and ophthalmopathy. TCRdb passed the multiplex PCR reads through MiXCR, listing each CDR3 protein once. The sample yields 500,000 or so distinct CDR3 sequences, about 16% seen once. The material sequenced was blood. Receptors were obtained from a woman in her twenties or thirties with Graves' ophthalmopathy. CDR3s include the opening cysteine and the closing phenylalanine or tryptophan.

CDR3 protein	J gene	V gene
CASSPPDHGEQYF	TRBJ2-7	TRBV18
CASSPRPGPTEAFF	TRBJ1-1	TRBV9
CASSGDRGGEQYF	TRBJ2-7	TRBV7-7
CASSHHPPWGKGYTF	TRBJ1-2	TRBV4-1
CASSQDSATGEGPQHF	TRBJ1-5	TRBV3-1
CASTSRPTPVTPGELFF	TRBJ2-2	TRBV6-1
CASSPGQGHGNEQFF	TRBJ2-1	TRBV7-9
CASSLVISGRNEQYF	TRBJ2-7	TRBV5-1
CASSLDPLGETQYF	TRBJ2-5	TRBV7-8
CASSFPVFQGDEKLFF	TRBJ1-4	TRBV7-7
CASNVLAGAAGELFF	TRBJ2-2	TRBV19
CASSVAGLENTEAFF	TRBJ1-1	TRBV9
CASSFYSRAAGELFF	TRBJ2-2	TRBV7-2
CASSEATSGSVNTGELFF	TRBJ2-2	TRBV6-1
CASSLGTGVASETQYF	TRBJ2-5	TRBV11-2
CTSSGTGENTEAFF	TRBJ1-1	TRBV5-1
CSARDSGPSYEQYF	TRBJ2-7	TRBV20-1
CTSSLRDYINEQFF	TRBJ2-1	TRBV28
CASSEPRDRGFQPQHF	TRBJ1-5	TRBV2
CASSPLGGETNTGELFF	TRBJ2-2	TRBV10-1
CSARDPKSSYNEQFF	TRBJ2-1	TRBV20-1
CSVEAQGSNTGELFF	TRBJ2-2	TRBV29-1
CASRIGPSGANVLTF	TRBJ2-6	TRBV5-1
CASRFVRDTEAFF	TRBJ1-1	TRBV27
CASSLGGTSGRWKETQYF	TRBJ2-5	TRBV5-4
CASSLPMDRDGEQFF	TRBJ2-1	TRBV5-4
CASSLGTGGQTYEQYF	TRBJ2-7	TRBV11-3
CASSEPPGSEQYF	TRBJ2-7	TRBV2
CASSVGSPGELFF	TRBJ2-2	TRBV9
CASAPEGRYTDTRYF	TRBJ2-3	TRBV12-5
CASSQDLWTQYF	TRBJ2-3	TRBV4-1
CSGGQLSNYGYTF	TRBJ1-2	TRBV20-1
CSARGTQAYEQYF	TRBJ2-7	TRBV20-1
CASGRTGNYEQYF	TRBJ2-7	TRBV12-5
CASKGYNEQFF	TRBJ2-1	TRBV2
CASSSLQGSEETQYF	TRBJ2-5	TRBV7-9
CASSISGPNTYEQYF	TRBJ2-7	TRBV19
CSADSRGSGRISNEQFF	TRBJ2-1	TRBV20-1
CASSDARTQHF	TRBJ1-5	TRBV6-1
CASSRGQGSGEQYF	TRBJ2-7	TRBV7-2
CATSRVRGYTEAFF	TRBJ1-1	TRBV15
CASRRGTEAFF	TRBJ1-1	TRBV28
CAWSVPLAALHTQYF	TRBJ2-3	TRBV30
CASSLASVLSGIRYF	TRBJ2-5	TRBV7-2
CASTRGSEGQIQETQYF	TRBJ2-5	TRBV12-3/TRBV12-4
CASSLVSVRETQYF	TRBJ2-5	TRBV5-1
CAGGPEQFF	TRBJ2-1	TRBV2
CASSFSGTANPYEQYF	TRBJ2-7	TRBV28
CASSPSQGANTGELFF	TRBJ2-2	TRBV9
CSVEEGRVDTQYF	TRBJ2-3	TRBV29-1
CSVLQGDNSPLHF	TRBJ1-6	TRBV29-1